This T cell receptor beta chain was sequenced during a study of cytomegalovirus exposure and HLA in healthy donors. Findings of the study overall: TCR beta chains numbering 164 were designated cytomegalovirus-associated. In a later analysis, TCR beta V- and J-gene trimming showed a link to a missense DCLRE1C variant. Prior analysis indicated that the majority of TCR beta V segments exhibited productivity approximately 90% or approximately 30% of the time. It was reported that TCR beta sequences correctly inferred the HLA-A and HLA-B alleles for most subjects.

The sample holds one count of this clone. Antigen: not known. The CDR3 sequence is 14 residues long. Trimming shortened V by 4 bases and J by 0 bases, and 8 bases separated the two germline ends. Germline V lookup: CDR1 SGHNT, CDR2 YENEEA. The primer mix had 60 Vbeta and 13 Jbeta primers. Profiled with immunoSEQ multiplex PCR; TCRdb holds only in-frame clones, not every one. The data contain tens of thousands of clones, more than 80% of them singletons. The specimen sequenced was PBMCs. This TCR was recovered from a woman in her thirties or forties in good health and CMV-seropositive. This chain links TRBV11-3 with TRBJ2-3; the D gene is possibly TRBD2 (6 bases). The CDR3 reads CASSSGTSTDTQYF. CDR3 coding DNA: TGTGCCAGCAGCTCCGGGACTAGCACAGATACGCAGTATTTT.